This T cell receptor (beta chain) came from a study of blood T cell repertoires in COVID-19. Produced via immunoSEQ multiplex PCR; TCRdb's table is partial and in-frame only. The sample records some 140,000 clones, roughly 78% being singletons. The germline CDR1 and CDR2 sequences are KGHSH and LQKENI. The length of the CDR3 is 16 residues. With 4 bases clipped from V and 1 base from J, the junction kept 6 bases outside the gene matches. The rearrangement joins TRBV18 to TRBJ2-5, with 10 bases fitting TRBD2. The specimen was peripheral blood. The sequence derives from a man older than 75 with acute or convalescent COVID-19. This CDR3 reads CASSLSLAGGQETQYF. CDR3 DNA: TGTGCCAGCTCACTCTCATTAGCGGGGGGCCAAGAGACCCAGTACTTC.